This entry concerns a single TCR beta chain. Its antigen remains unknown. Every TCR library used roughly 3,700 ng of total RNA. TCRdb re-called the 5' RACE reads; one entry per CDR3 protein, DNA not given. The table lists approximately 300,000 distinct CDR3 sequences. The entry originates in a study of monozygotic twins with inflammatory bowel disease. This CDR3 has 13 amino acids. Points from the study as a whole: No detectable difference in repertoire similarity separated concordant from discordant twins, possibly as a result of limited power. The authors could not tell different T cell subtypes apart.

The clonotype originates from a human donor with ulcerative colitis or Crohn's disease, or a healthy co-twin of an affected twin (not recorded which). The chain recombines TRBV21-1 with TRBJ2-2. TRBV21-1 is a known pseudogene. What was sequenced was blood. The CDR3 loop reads CASSSTNTGELFF.